What follows describes a single TCR beta chain. TCRdb's table, derived via immunoSEQ multiplex PCR, lists solely in-frame clones and lacks some. The data show approximately 1,500,000 clones, with roughly 98% seen just once and around 0.45% held by the top ten. This sample was taken from a study of shared clonotypes between healthy human individuals. Trimming cost V 4 bases and J 7 bases; bases outside gene matches: 12. Germline values: CDR1 SQVTM, CDR2 ANQGSEA. The CDR3 is 14 residues long. The TCR was taken from a man aged 25-45 years in good health. V and J are TRBV29-1 and TRBJ2-7; 8 bases agree with TRBD1. Sequences were obtained from naive CD4+ T cells sorted from blood. The subset here: CD45RA+ positively selected. CDR3: CSVATDRVQREQYF. CDR3 in DNA: TGCAGCGTTGCAACGGACAGGGTTCAGCGAGAGCAGTACTTC.